These T cell receptor beta chains were read from a single sample in a study of long-term antiretroviral therapy in people with HIV. The data were produced by immunoSEQ multiplex PCR, yet TCRdb's version contains in-frame clones alone and is incomplete. Here the sample spans 35,000 to 45,000 clones, 94% being singletons. The sample in question was unsorted PBMCs, obtained 4.1 years after starting antiretroviral therapy. The receptors derive from a woman aged 45-65 years with HIV. Each CDR3 is given with its conserved first and last residue. D genes are given only for firm matches. Some rows have no size entry. The others give once, few or many, or a class for an expanded clone.

v_call: TRBV7-2; j_call: TRBJ2-5; d_call: TRBD2; clone_size: -; cdr3_aa: CASSPHGLAGGQETQYF; cdr3_nt: TGTGCCAGCAGCCCGCACGGACTAGCGGGTGGACAAGAGACCCAGTACTTC
v_call: TRBV6-6; j_call: TRBJ2-3; d_call: -; clone_size: -; cdr3_aa: CASSYSGLDTQYF; cdr3_nt: TGTGCCAGCAGTTACTCAGGATTAGATACGCAGTATTTT
v_call: TRBV7-3; j_call: TRBJ1-1; d_call: TRBD1; clone_size: -; cdr3_aa: CASSPGGNTEAFF; cdr3_nt: TGTGCCAGCAGCCCAGGGGGCAACACTGAAGCTTTCTTT
v_call: TRBV6-5; j_call: TRBJ1-1; d_call: -; clone_size: -; cdr3_aa: CASSSPAAENTEAFF; cdr3_nt: TGTGCCAGCAGTTCCCCGGCAGCCGAAAACACTGAAGCTTTCTTT
v_call: TRBV6-5; j_call: TRBJ2-3; d_call: TRBD2; clone_size: -; cdr3_aa: CATIAGGTDTQYF; cdr3_nt: TGTGCCACCATAGCGGGGGGCACAGATACGCAGTATTTT
v_call: TRBV5-4; j_call: TRBJ1-1; d_call: TRBD1; clone_size: -; cdr3_aa: CASSFGPDRANTEAFF; cdr3_nt: TGTGCCAGCAGCTTTGGACCGGACAGGGCGAACACTGAAGCTTTCTTT
v_call: TRBV19; j_call: TRBJ1-1; d_call: TRBD1; clone_size: -; cdr3_aa: CASSINTGGRAEAFF; cdr3_nt: TGTGCCAGTAGTATCAACACAGGGGGACGGGCGGAAGCTTTCTTT
v_call: TRBV7-9; j_call: TRBJ2-3; d_call: -; clone_size: -; cdr3_aa: CASSLSTSTDTQYF; cdr3_nt: TGTGCCAGCAGCTTATCTACTAGCACAGATACGCAGTATTTT
v_call: TRBV7-9; j_call: TRBJ1-6; d_call: -; clone_size: -; cdr3_aa: CASSSIWDVPSSYNSPLHF; cdr3_nt: TGTGCCAGCAGCTCCATATGGGACGTCCCGAGCTCCTATAATTCACCCCTCCACTTT
v_call: TRBV19; j_call: TRBJ1-5; d_call: -; clone_size: -; cdr3_aa: CASSPMGNQPQHF; cdr3_nt: TGTGCCAGTAGTCCTATGGGCAATCAGCCCCAGCATTTT
v_call: TRBV5-6; j_call: TRBJ1-2; d_call: TRBD1; clone_size: -; cdr3_aa: CASSLVPGTGGTGYTF; cdr3_nt: TGTGCCAGCAGCTTGGTTCCCGGGACAGGGGGCACTGGCTACACCTTC
v_call: TRBV7-6; j_call: TRBJ1-1; d_call: -; clone_size: -; cdr3_aa: CASSLTQGMNTEAFF; cdr3_nt: TGTGCCAGCAGCTTAACTCAGGGGATGAACACTGAAGCTTTCTTT
v_call: TRBV10-3; j_call: TRBJ2-7; d_call: -; clone_size: -; cdr3_aa: CAISESGNEQYF; cdr3_nt: TGTGCCATCAGTGAATCTGGGAACGAGCAGTACTTC
v_call: TRBV5-1; j_call: TRBJ2-2; d_call: -; clone_size: -; cdr3_aa: CASSLGPSTITGELFF; cdr3_nt: TGCGCCAGCAGCTTGGGTCCTAGCACAATCACCGGGGAGCTGTTTTTT
v_call: TRBV5-1; j_call: TRBJ2-6; d_call: -; clone_size: -; cdr3_aa: CASSVDSSGANVLTF; cdr3_nt: TGCGCCAGCAGCGTCGACAGCTCTGGGGCCAACGTCCTGACTTTC
v_call: TRBV2; j_call: TRBJ1-4; d_call: -; clone_size: -; cdr3_aa: CASKGTSTTNEKLFF; cdr3_nt: TGTGCCAGCAAAGGGACAAGCACAACTAATGAAAAACTGTTTTTT
v_call: TRBV2; j_call: TRBJ1-1; d_call: -; clone_size: -; cdr3_aa: CASSVSLNTEAFF; cdr3_nt: TGTGCCAGCAGTGTTTCACTGAACACTGAAGCTTTCTTT
v_call: TRBV7-2; j_call: TRBJ2-1; d_call: TRBD1; clone_size: -; cdr3_aa: CASSPGGANIYNEQFF; cdr3_nt: TGTGCCAGCAGCCCAGGGGGCGCGAACATTTACAATGAGCAGTTCTTC
v_call: TRBV4-2; j_call: TRBJ1-2; d_call: -; clone_size: -; cdr3_aa: CASSQAEIRDKANYGYTF; cdr3_nt: TGTGCCAGCAGCCAAGCGGAAATCAGGGACAAAGCTAACTATGGCTACACCTTC
v_call: TRBV30; j_call: TRBJ1-6; d_call: -; clone_size: -; cdr3_aa: CAWNPPFLHF; cdr3_nt: TGTGCCTGGAACCCTCCGTTTCTCCACTTT
v_call: TRBV7-2; j_call: TRBJ2-3; d_call: TRBD1; clone_size: -; cdr3_aa: CASSRGTGGTDTQYF; cdr3_nt: TGTGCCAGCAGCCGAGGGACAGGGGGCACAGATACGCAGTATTTT
v_call: TRBV27; j_call: TRBJ2-3; d_call: TRBD2; clone_size: once; cdr3_aa: CASSQVLAGGPSTDTQYF; cdr3_nt: TGTGCCAGCAGCCAAGTACTAGCGGGGGGTCCTAGCACAGATACGCAGTATTTT
v_call: TRBV7-2; j_call: TRBJ1-1; d_call: TRBD1; clone_size: -; cdr3_aa: CASSSRTGRGNTEAFF; cdr3_nt: TGTGCCAGCAGCTCTCGGACAGGGCGGGGGAACACTGAAGCTTTCTTT
v_call: TRBV19; j_call: TRBJ2-5; d_call: TRBD1; clone_size: -; cdr3_aa: CASSTLGQGEGQETQYF; cdr3_nt: TGTGCCAGTAGTACCCTCGGACAGGGAGAAGGCCAAGAGACCCAGTACTTC
v_call: TRBV5-1; j_call: TRBJ1-1; d_call: TRBD1; clone_size: -; cdr3_aa: CASSLGTGVNTEAFF; cdr3_nt: TGCGCCAGCAGCTTGGGGACAGGAGTGAACACTGAAGCTTTCTTT
v_call: TRBV11-3; j_call: TRBJ1-5; d_call: TRBD1; clone_size: -; cdr3_aa: CASGFKTGGGNQPQHF; cdr3_nt: TGTGCCAGCGGATTCAAGACAGGGGGAGGTAATCAGCCCCAGCATTTT
v_call: TRBV10-3; j_call: TRBJ1-6; d_call: -; clone_size: few; cdr3_aa: CAIAVRDGYNSPLHF; cdr3_nt: TGTGCCATCGCCGTCCGGGACGGGTATAATTCACCCCTCCACTTT
v_call: TRBV5-1; j_call: TRBJ1-3; d_call: -; clone_size: once; cdr3_aa: CASSGWGATGNTIYF; cdr3_nt: TGCGCCAGCAGTGGATGGGGGGCCACTGGAAACACCATATATTTT
v_call: TRBV27; j_call: TRBJ1-2; d_call: -; clone_size: -; cdr3_aa: CASSLSGGPYGYTF; cdr3_nt: TGTGCCAGCAGTTTATCGGGGGGTCCCTATGGCTACACCTTC